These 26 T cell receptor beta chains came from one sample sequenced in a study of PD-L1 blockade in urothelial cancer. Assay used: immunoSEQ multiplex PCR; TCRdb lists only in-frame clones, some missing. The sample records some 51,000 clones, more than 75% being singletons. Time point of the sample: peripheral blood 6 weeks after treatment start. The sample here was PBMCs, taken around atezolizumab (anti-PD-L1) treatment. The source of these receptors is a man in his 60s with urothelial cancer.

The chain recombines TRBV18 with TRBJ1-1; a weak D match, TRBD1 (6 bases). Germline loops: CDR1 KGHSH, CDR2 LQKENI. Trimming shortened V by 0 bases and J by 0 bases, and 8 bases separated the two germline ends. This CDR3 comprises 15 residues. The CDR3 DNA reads TGTGCCAGCTCACCACCTACAGGGATGAACACTGAAGCTTTCTTT. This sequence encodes CASSPPTGMNTEAFF.

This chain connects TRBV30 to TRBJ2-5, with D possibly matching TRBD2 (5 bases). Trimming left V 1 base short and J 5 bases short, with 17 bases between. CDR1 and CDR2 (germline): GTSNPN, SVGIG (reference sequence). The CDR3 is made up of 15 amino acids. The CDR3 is CAWSGLSGPGETQYF. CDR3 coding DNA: TGTGCCTGGAGTGGTTTATCGGGTCCGGGGGAGACCCAGTACTTC.

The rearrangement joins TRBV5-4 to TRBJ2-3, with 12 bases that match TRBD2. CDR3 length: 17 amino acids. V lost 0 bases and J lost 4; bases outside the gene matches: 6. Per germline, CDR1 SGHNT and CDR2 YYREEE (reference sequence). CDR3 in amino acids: CASSLGGLAGGPDTQYF. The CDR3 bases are TGTGCCAGCAGCTTGGGTGGTCTAGCGGGGGGGCCAGATACGCAGTATTTT.

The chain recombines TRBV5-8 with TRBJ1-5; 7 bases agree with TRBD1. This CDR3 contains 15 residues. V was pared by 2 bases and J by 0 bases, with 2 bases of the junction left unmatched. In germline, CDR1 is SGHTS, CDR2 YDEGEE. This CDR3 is CASSLQGYSNQPQHF. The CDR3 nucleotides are TGTGCCAGCAGCTTACAGGGGTATAGCAATCAGCCCCAGCATTTT.

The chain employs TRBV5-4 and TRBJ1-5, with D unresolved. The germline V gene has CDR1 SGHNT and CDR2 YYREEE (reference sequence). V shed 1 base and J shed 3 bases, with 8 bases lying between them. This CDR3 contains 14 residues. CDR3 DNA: TGTGCCAGCAGCTTGACACCGTCCAATCAGCCCCAGCATTTT. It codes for CASSLTPSNQPQHF.

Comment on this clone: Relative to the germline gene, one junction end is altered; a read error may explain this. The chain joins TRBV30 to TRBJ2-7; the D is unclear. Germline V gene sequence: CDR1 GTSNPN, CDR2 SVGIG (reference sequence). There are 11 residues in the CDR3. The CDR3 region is CAWSRTKSTLF. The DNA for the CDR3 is TGTGCCTGGAGTCGAACTAAATCCACCCTCTTC.

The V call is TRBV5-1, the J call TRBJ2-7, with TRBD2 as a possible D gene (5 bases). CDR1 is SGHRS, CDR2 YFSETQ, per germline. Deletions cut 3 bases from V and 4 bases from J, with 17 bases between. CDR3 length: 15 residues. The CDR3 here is CASSSHPVGEYEQYF. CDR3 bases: TGCGCCAGCAGCTCCCACCCGGTCGGGGAATACGAGCAGTACTTC.

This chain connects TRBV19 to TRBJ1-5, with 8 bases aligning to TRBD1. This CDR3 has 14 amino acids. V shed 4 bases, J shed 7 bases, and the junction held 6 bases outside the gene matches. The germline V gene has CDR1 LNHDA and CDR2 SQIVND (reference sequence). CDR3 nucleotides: TGTGCCAGTAGTACCTCAGGGGGCTGGCAGCCCCAGCATTTT. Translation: CASSTSGGWQPQHF. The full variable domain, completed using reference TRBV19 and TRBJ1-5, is DGGITQSPKYLFRKEGQNVTLSCEQNLNHDAMYWYRQDPGQGLRLIYYSQIVNDFQKGDIAEGYSVSREKKESFPLTVTSAQKNPTAFYLCASSTSGGWQPQHFGDGTRLSIL.

CDR3 region: CASSLLDRVAEAFF. DNA for the CDR3: TGTGCCAGCAGCTTACTGGACAGGGTGGCTGAAGCTTTCTTT. The chain uses TRBV5-6 and TRBJ1-1; TRBD1 matches 8 bases. The CDR3 loop spans 14 amino acids. Germline V CDR1 and CDR2: SGHDT, YYEEEE. The junction had 6 bases not matched to a gene; V was cut back by 2 bases and J by 6 bases.

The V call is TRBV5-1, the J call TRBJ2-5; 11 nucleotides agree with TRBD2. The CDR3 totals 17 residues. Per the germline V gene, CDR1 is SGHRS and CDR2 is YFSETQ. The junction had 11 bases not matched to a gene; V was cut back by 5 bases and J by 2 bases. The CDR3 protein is CASSPGVAGGPQETQYF. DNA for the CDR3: TGCGCCAGCAGTCCCGGGGTAGCGGGAGGGCCGCAAGAGACCCAGTACTTC.

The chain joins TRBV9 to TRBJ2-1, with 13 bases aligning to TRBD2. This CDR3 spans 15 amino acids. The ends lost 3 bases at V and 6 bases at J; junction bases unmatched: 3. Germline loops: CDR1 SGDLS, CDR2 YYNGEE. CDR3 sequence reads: CASSAGLAGVNEQFF. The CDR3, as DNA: TGTGCCAGCAGCGCCGGACTAGCGGGAGTCAATGAGCAGTTCTTC.

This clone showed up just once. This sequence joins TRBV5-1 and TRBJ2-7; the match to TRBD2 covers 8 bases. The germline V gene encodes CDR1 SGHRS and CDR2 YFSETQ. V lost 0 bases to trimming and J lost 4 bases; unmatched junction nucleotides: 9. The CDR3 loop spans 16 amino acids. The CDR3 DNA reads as TGCGCCAGCAGCTTGGTTTCTAGCGGGCCCCTATACGAGCAGTACTTC. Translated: CASSLVSSGPLYEQYF.

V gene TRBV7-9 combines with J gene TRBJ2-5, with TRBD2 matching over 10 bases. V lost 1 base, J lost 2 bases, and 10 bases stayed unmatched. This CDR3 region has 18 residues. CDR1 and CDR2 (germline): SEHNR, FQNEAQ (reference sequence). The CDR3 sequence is CASSLGLSSGGTQETQYF. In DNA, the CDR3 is TGTGCCAGCAGCTTAGGCCTCTCTAGCGGGGGTACACAAGAGACCCAGTACTTC.

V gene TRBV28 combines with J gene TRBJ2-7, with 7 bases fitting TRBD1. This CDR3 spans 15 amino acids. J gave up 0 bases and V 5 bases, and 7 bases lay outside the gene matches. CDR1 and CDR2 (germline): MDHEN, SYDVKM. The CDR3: CASSTGTASSYEQYF. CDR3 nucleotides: TGTGCCAGCAGTACTGGGACAGCGAGCTCCTACGAGCAGTACTTC.

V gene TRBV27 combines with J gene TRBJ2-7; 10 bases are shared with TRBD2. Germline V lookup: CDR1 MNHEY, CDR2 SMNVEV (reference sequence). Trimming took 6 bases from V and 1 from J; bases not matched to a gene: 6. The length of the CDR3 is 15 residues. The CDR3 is CASRPLAGVSYEQYF. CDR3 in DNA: TGTGCCAGCAGACCCCTAGCGGGAGTGTCCTACGAGCAGTACTTC.

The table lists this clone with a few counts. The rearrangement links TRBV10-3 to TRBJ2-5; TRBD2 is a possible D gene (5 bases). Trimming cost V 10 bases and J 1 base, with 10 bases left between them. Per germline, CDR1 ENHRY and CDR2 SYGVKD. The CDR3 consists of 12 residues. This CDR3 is CATGSSQETQYF. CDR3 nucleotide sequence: TGTGCCACGGGGAGTTCCCAAGAGACCCAGTACTTC.

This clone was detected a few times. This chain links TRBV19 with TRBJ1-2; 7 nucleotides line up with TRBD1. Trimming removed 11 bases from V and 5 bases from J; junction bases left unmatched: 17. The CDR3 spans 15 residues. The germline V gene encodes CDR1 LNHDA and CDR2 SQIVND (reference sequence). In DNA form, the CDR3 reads TGTGCCGCCTGCCGGGTTTCACAGGGGTGTTATGGCTACACCTTC. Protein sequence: CAACRVSQGCYGYTF.

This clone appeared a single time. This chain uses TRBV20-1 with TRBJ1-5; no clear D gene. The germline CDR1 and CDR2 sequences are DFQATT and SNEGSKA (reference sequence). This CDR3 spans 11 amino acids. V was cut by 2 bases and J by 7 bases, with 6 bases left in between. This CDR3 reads CSARLGQPQHF. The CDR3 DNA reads TGCAGTGCTAGACTAGGACAGCCCCAGCATTTT.

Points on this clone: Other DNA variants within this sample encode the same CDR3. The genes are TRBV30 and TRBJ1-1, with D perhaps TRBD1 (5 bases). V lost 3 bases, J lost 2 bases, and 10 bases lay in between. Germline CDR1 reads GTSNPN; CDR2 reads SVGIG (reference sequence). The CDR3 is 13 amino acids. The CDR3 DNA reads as TGTGCCTGGAGCGGACAAGTCAACACTGAAGCTTTCTTT. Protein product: CAWSGQVNTEAFF.

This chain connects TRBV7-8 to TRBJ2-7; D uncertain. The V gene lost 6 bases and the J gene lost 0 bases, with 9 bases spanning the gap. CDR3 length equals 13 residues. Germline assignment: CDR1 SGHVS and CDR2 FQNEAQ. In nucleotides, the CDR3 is TGTGCCAGCAGTGTAGATAGCTCCTACGAGCAGTACTTC. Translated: CASSVDSSYEQYF.

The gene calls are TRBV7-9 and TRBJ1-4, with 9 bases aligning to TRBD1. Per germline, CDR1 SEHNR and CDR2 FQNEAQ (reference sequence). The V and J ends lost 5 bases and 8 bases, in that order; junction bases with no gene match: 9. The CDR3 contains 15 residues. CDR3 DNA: TGTGCCAGCAGCCCGAACAGGGGGCTCGGGGAAAAACTGTTTTTT. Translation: CASSPNRGLGEKLFF.

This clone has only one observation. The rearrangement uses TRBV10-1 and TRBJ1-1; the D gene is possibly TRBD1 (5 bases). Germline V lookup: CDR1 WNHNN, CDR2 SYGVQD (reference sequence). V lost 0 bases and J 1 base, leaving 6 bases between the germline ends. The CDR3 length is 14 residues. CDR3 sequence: CASSESTANTEAFF. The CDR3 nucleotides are TGCGCCAGCAGTGAGTCGACAGCGAACACTGAAGCTTTCTTT.

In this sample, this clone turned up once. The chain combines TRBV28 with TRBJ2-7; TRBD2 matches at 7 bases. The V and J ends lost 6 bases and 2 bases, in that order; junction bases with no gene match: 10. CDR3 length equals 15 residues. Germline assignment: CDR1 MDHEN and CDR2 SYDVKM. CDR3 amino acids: CASRLSGTKPYEQYF. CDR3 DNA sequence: TGTGCCAGCAGGCTTTCCGGGACTAAACCCTACGAGCAGTACTTC.

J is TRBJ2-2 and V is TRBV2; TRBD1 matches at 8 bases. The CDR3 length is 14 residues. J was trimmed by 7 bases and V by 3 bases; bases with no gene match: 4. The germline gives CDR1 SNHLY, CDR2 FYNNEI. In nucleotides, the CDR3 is TGTGCCAGCAGTGATACAGGGGGGTACGGGGAGCTGTTTTTT. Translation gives CASSDTGGYGELFF.

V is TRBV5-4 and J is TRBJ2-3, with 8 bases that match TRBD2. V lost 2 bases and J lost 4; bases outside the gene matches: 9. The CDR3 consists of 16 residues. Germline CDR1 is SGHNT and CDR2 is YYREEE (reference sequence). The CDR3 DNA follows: TGTGCCAGCAGCTTTAGCGGGATGTGGTCTCCAGATACGCAGTATTTT. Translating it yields CASSFSGMWSPDTQYF.

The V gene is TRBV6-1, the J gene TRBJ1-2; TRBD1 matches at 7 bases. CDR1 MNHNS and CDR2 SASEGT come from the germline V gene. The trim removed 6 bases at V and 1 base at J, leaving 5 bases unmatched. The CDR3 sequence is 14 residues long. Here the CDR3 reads CASRQGQLNYGYTF. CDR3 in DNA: TGTGCCAGCAGGCAGGGACAGCTTAACTATGGCTACACCTTC.